Described below is a single TCR beta chain sequence and its context. Antigen specificity is unknown. Germline CDR1 SGHRS, CDR2 YFSETQ. There are 13 residues in the CDR3. Trimming stripped 0 bases from V and 8 bases from J, with 6 bases between. The data belong to a study of cytomegalovirus exposure and HLA in healthy donors. Study as a whole: There were over 350 genotyped donors. Of these, 81% fell in the genetic ancestry cluster associated with self-reported Caucasian donors.

Study-wide results and caveats: When analyzed later, the rates of TCR association showed variation by HLA locus, with DRB1 the most and HLA-C the fewest. TRBV6-2, TRBV6-3 and other indistinguishable V segments were excluded. Among the sequence variants, a highly shared cluster was likely an artifact of sequencing.

The PCR had 60 Vbeta and 13 Jbeta primers. Assay: immunoSEQ multiplex PCR; the TCRdb copy retains only in-frame clones and omits some. The sample includes 150,000 to 180,000 clones, roughly 75% of them seen just once. What was sequenced was PBMCs. The origin of this receptor is a man between 18 and 29 years old in good health and CMV-seronegative. The chain carries TRBV5-1 and TRBJ1-6; D gene ambiguous. The CDR3: CASSLEEDSPLHF. CDR3 coding DNA: TGCGCCAGCAGCTTGGAGGAGGATTCACCCCTCCACTTT.